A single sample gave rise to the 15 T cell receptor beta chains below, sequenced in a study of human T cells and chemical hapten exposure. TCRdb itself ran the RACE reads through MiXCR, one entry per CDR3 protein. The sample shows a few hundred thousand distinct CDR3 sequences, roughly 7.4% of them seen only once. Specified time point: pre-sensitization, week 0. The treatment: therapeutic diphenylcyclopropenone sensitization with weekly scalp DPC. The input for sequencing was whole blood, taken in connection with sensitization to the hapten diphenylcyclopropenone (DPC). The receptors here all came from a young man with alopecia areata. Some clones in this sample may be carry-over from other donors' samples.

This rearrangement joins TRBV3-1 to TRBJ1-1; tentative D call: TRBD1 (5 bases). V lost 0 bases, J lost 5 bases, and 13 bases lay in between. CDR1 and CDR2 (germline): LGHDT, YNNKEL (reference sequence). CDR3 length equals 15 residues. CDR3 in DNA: TGTGCCAGCAGCCAAGACGCAGGGCTGCGGACTGAAGCTTTCTTT. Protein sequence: CASSQDAGLRTEAFF.

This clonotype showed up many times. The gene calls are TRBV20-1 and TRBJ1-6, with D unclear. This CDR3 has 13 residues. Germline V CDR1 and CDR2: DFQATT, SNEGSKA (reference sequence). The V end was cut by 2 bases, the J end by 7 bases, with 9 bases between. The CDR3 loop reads CSARSPPNSPLHF. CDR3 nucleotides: TGCAGTGCTAGAAGCCCGCCGAATTCACCCCTCCACTTT.

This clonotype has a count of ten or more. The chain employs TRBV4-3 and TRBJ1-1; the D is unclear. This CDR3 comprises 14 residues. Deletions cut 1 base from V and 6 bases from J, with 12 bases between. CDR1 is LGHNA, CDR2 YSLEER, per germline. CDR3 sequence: CASSQGGSRPEAFF. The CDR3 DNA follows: TGCGCCAGCAGCCAAGGCGGGTCAAGGCCTGAAGCTTTCTTT.

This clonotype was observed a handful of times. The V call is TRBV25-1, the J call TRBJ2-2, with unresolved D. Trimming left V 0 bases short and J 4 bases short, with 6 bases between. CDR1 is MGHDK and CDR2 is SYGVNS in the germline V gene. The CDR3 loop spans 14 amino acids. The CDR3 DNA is TGTGCCAGCAGTGAATATAGGGTCACCGGGGAGCTGTTTTTT. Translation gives CASSEYRVTGELFF.

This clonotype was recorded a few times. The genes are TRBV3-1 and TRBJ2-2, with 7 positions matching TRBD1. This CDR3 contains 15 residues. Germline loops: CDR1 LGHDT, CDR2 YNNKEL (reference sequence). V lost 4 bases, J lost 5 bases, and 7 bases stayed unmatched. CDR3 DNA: TGTGCCAGCAGCCGGGACAGCATTGGTACCGGGGAGCTGTTTTTT. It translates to CASSRDSIGTGELFF.

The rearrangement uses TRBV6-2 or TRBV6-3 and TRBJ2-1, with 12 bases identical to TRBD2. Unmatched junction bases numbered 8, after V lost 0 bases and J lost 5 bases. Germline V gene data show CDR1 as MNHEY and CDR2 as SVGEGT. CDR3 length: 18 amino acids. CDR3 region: CASSYSLLAGGTDNEQFF. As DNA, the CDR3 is TGTGCCAGCAGTTACTCGCTCCTAGCGGGGGGGACCGACAATGAGCAGTTCTTC.

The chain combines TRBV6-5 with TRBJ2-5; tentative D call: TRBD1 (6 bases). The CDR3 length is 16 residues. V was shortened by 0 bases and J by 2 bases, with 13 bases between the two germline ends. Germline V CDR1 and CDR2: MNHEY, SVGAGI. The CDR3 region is CASSYSYRVIQETQYF. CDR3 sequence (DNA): TGTGCCAGCAGTTACTCGTACAGGGTGATTCAAGAGACCCAGTACTTC.

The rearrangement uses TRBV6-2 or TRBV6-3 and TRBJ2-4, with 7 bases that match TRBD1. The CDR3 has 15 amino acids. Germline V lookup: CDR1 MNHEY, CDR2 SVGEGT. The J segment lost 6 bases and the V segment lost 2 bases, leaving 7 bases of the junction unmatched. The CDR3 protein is CASSYKQGVGNIQYF. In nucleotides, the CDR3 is TGTGCCAGCAGTTACAAGCAGGGGGTTGGAAACATTCAGTACTTC.

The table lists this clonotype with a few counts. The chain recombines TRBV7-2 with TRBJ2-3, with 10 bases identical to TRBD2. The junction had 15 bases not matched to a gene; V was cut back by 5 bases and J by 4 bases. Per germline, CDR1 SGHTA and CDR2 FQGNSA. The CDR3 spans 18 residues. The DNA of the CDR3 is TGTGCCAGCAGCCCCCGAATGAGCGGGGGGGCACTAGCAGATACGCAGTATTTT. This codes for CASSPRMSGGALADTQYF. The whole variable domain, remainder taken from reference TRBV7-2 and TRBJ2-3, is GAGVSQSPSNKVTEKGKDVELRCDPISGHTALYWYRQSLGQGLEFLIYFQGNSAPDKSGLPSDRFSAERTGGSVSTLTIQRTQQEDSAVYLCASSPRMSGGALADTQYFGPGTRLTVL.

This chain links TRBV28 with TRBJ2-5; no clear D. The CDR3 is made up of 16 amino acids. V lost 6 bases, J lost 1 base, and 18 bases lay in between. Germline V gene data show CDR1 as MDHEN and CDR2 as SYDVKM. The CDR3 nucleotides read TGTGCCAGCAGCCCCACTGCTTGGGCAGCCCAAGAGACCCAGTACTTC. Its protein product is CASSPTAWAAQETQYF.

The CDR3 here is CAIRETATDTQYF. DNA for the CDR3: TGTGCCATCAGGGAAACAGCCACAGATACGCAGTATTTT. The chain has TRBV10-3 and TRBJ2-3; no definite D call. V lost 6 bases to trimming and J lost 2 bases, with 9 bases between them. This CDR3 comprises 13 residues. The germline V gene has CDR1 ENHRY and CDR2 SYGVKD.

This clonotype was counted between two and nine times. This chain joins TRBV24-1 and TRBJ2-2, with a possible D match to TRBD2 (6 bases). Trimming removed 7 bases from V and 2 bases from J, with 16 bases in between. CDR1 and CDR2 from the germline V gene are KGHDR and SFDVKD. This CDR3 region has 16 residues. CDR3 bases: TGTGCCACCAGCCATGGGGCGGGACGAAACACCGGGGAGCTGTTTTTT. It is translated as CATSHGAGRNTGELFF.

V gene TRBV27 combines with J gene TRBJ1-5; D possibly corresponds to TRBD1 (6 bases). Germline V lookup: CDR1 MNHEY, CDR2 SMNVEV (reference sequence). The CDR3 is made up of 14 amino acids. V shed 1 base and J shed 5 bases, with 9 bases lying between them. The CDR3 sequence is CASSLWAGDQPQHF. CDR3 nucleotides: TGTGCCAGCAGTTTATGGGCAGGGGATCAGCCCCAGCATTTT.

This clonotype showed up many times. CDR3 coding DNA: TGCAGCGTTGGTCCGGAGGGCCCCATGAACACTGAAGCTTTCTTT. This codes for CSVGPEGPMNTEAFF. The chain has TRBV29-1 and TRBJ1-1; D call uncertain. CDR1 is SQVTM, CDR2 ANQGSEA, per germline. CDR3 length: 15 residues. V dropped 4 bases and J dropped 0 bases, with 15 bases sitting between them.

The CDR3 loop is CAISEFLDAWETQYF. CDR3 nucleotide sequence: TGTGCCATCAGTGAGTTTTTAGATGCCTGGGAGACCCAGTACTTC. J is TRBJ2-5 and V is TRBV10-3; the D is unclear. Germline V gene data show CDR1 as ENHRY and CDR2 as SYGVKD. V shed 1 base and J shed 5 bases, with 14 bases lying between them. The CDR3 covers 15 residues.